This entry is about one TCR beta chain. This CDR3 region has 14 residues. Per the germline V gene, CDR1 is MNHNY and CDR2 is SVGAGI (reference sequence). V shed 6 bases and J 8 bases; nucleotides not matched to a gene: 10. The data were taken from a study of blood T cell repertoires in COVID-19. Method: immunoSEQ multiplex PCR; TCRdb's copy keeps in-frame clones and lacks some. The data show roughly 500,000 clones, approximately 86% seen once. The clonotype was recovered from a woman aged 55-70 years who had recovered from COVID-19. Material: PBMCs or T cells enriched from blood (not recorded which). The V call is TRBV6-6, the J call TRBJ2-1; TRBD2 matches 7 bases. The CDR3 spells CASSRAGVGDEQFF. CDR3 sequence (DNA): TGTGCCAGCAGCAGGGCGGGGGTTGGCGATGAGCAGTTCTTC.